A selection of T cell receptor beta chains follows, all from one sample in a study of blood T cell repertoires in COVID-19. Assay: immunoSEQ multiplex PCR; the TCRdb copy retains only in-frame clones and omits some. The data contain about 73,000 clones, roughly four fifths of them singletons. The specimen was peripheral blood. The receptors stem from a man in his 70s with COVID-19, enrolled during active disease. CDR3s include the opening cysteine and the closing phenylalanine or tryptophan. D genes are given only for firm matches. Clone size is not always given. Where it is, it says once, few, many or a class for expanded clones.

abundance	d_gene	j_gene	v_gene	CDR3aa	CDR3nt
.	TRBD1	TRBJ2-1	TRBV24-1	CATSDPVAGTGVGGSYNEQFF	TGTGCCACCAGTGATCCAGTCGCCGGGACAGGGGTCGGTGGGTCCTACAATGAGCAGTTCTTC
.	.	TRBJ1-2	TRBV7-8	CASSFQNYGYTF	TGTGCCAGCAGCTTCCAGAACTATGGCTACACCTTC
.	TRBD1	TRBJ1-4	TRBV6-5	CASSYSQGVGEKLFF	TGTGCCAGCAGTTACTCGCAGGGGGTGGGGGAAAAACTGTTTTTT
.	.	TRBJ2-2	TRBV9	CASSVATDNTGELFF	TGTGCCAGCAGCGTAGCAACAGATAACACCGGGGAGCTGTTTTTT
.	TRBD1	TRBJ1-2	TRBV14	CASSSRQGARYGYTF	TGTGCCAGCAGCTCGCGACAGGGGGCGCGGTATGGCTACACCTTC
.	.	TRBJ1-1	TRBV3-1/TRBV3-2	CASSQGAPNTEAFF	TGTGCCAGCAGCCAAGGAGCACCGAACACTGAAGCTTTCTTT
.	TRBD2	TRBJ2-6	TRBV19	CASSIARTSASSGANVLTF	TGTGCCAGTAGTATCGCAAGAACTAGCGCTAGCTCTGGGGCCAACGTCCTGACTTTC
.	.	TRBJ2-7	TRBV21-1	CASSKGGDWAYEQYF	TGTGCCAGCAGCAAAGGGGGGGACTGGGCCTACGAGCAGTACTTC
.	.	TRBJ2-1	TRBV7-8	CASSLVDGLMSYNEQFF	TGTGCCAGCAGCTTAGTGGATGGACTAATGTCCTACAATGAGCAGTTCTTC
.	.	TRBJ1-1	TRBV6-5	CASRLGQSNTEAFF	TGTGCCAGCAGACTAGGACAGTCTAACACTGAAGCTTTCTTT
.	.	TRBJ2-2	TRBV7-6	CASSVPPGRSGELFF	TGTGCCAGCAGCGTACCTCCAGGGAGGTCCGGGGAGCTGTTTTTT
.	TRBD1	TRBJ1-1	TRBV7-3	CASSKTGGQEAFF	TGTGCCAGCAGCAAAACAGGGGGCCAGGAGGCTTTCTTT
.	.	TRBJ2-1	TRBV7-2	CASSLALGTYNEQFF	TGTGCCAGCAGCTTAGCCCTCGGGACCTACAATGAGCAGTTCTTC
.	.	TRBJ2-3	TRBV27	CASSLYGTSNTDTQYF	TGTGCCAGCAGTTTATACGGGACATCTAACACAGATACGCAGTATTTT
.	TRBD2	TRBJ2-7	TRBV5-1	CASSTTSVTYEQYF	TGCGCCAGCAGCACCACTAGCGTTACCTACGAGCAGTACTTC
.	TRBD1	TRBJ2-6	TRBV29-1	CSVDDRGRSGANVLTF	TGCAGCGTTGATGACAGGGGAAGGTCTGGGGCCAACGTCCTGACTTTC
.	TRBD1	TRBJ1-2	TRBV18	CASSPTGQGEYGYTF	TGTGCCAGCTCACCTACCGGACAGGGAGAGTATGGCTACACCTTC
few	.	TRBJ1-2	TRBV6-5	CASSYSSGAGYGYTF	TGTGCCAGCAGTTACTCAAGCGGGGCCGGATATGGCTACACCTTC
.	.	TRBJ1-6	TRBV18	CASSPRSGSYNSPLHF	TGTGCCAGCTCACCACGATCGGGTTCCTATAATTCACCCCTCCACTTT
.	.	TRBJ1-5	TRBV5-1	CASSTGRNQPQHF	TGCGCCAGCAGTACAGGACGAAATCAGCCCCAGCATTTT
.	TRBD1	TRBJ1-5	TRBV25-1	CASSESTGANQPQHF	TGTGCCAGCAGTGAGTCGACAGGGGCGAATCAGCCCCAGCATTTT
.	TRBD2	TRBJ2-5	TRBV18	CASSPRAGVGETQYF	TGTGCCAGCTCACCAAGGGCGGGAGTAGGAGAGACCCAGTACTTC
.	TRBD1	TRBJ1-5	TRBV4-1	CASSPGQGIEQPQHF	TGCGCCAGCAGCCCTGGACAGGGAATAGAGCAGCCCCAGCATTTT
.	.	TRBJ1-1	TRBV27	CASSYRPGEGTEAFF	TGTGCCAGCAGTTATCGCCCAGGGGAAGGCACTGAAGCTTTCTTT
.	TRBD1	TRBJ2-7	TRBV6-5	CASSYGRRTGGYEQYF	TGTGCCAGCAGTTACGGGCGGAGGACAGGGGGCTACGAGCAGTACTTC
.	.	TRBJ2-1	TRBV6-5	CASSPPQRPYNEQFF	TGTGCCAGCAGTCCCCCCCAGCGGCCCTACAATGAGCAGTTCTTC
.	TRBD1	TRBJ1-5	TRBV15	CATTWTGGGGQPQHF	TGTGCCACCACCTGGACAGGGGGCGGTGGTCAGCCCCAGCATTTT
.	TRBD1	TRBJ2-6	TRBV7-3	CASSLEGQTNSGANVLTF	TGTGCCAGCAGCTTAGAGGGACAGACAAACTCTGGGGCCAACGTCCTGACTTTC
.	TRBD2	TRBJ2-5	TRBV11-3	CASSLTSAGETQYF	TGTGCCAGCAGCTTGACTAGCGCGGGGGAGACCCAGTACTTC
.	.	TRBJ1-4	TRBV6-5	CASRGGAGEKLFF	TGTGCCAGCAGAGGGGGGGCCGGGGAAAAACTGTTTTTT
once	TRBD2	TRBJ2-1	TRBV7-2	CASSPGSSGHNEQFF	TGTGCCAGCAGCCCCGGCTCTAGCGGGCACAATGAGCAGTTCTTC
.	.	TRBJ1-3	TRBV4-2	CASSQDLGGSGNTIYF	TGTGCCAGCAGCCAAGATCTAGGAGGATCTGGAAACACCATATATTTT
.	.	TRBJ1-1	TRBV30	CAWRYGGSGEAFF	TGTGCCTGGAGGTACGGGGGGTCCGGTGAAGCTTTCTTT
.	TRBD2	TRBJ2-2	TRBV6-2/TRBV6-3	CASSYGRTSGITGELFF	TGTGCCAGCAGTTACGGGAGGACTAGCGGAATCACCGGGGAGCTGTTTTTT
.	TRBD1	TRBJ1-2	TRBV19	CASSIFMGDRNYGYTF	TGTGCCAGTAGTATTTTTATGGGGGACAGGAACTATGGCTACACCTTC
.	.	TRBJ2-2	TRBV4-2	CASSRHLNTGELFF	TGTGCCAGCAGCCGACACTTGAACACCGGGGAGCTGTTTTTT
.	.	TRBJ1-2	TRBV20-1	CSASMDGYTF	TGCAGTGCTTCTATGGATGGCTACACCTTC
once	TRBD1	TRBJ1-2	TRBV25-1	CASSEGQGESYGYGYTF	TGTGCCAGCAGTGAAGGACAGGGGGAGTCCTATGGCTATGGCTACACCTTC
.	TRBD1	TRBJ2-7	TRBV5-1	CASRDTPGQGAYEQYF	TGCGCCAGCAGAGACACCCCGGGACAGGGGGCCTACGAGCAGTACTTC
.	.	TRBJ1-2	TRBV6-6	CASSDKNYGYTF	TGTGCCAGCAGTGACAAAAACTATGGCTACACCTTC
.	TRBD1	TRBJ2-5	TRBV5-4	CASSPAGQGQLTGSQYF	TGTGCCAGCAGCCCAGCCGGACAGGGTCAACTCACAGGTTCCCAGTACTTC
.	.	TRBJ2-4	TRBV3-1/TRBV3-2	CASSQDPRGERNIQYF	TGTGCCAGCAGCCAAGATCCCCGCGGAGAGAGAAACATTCAGTACTTC
.	TRBD2	TRBJ2-1	TRBV7-9	CASSPPTSGSVRNEQFF	TGTGCCAGCAGCCCACCGACTAGCGGGAGCGTACGCAATGAGCAGTTCTTC
.	TRBD2	TRBJ2-1	TRBV9	CASSINSGLGNEQFF	TGTGCCAGCAGCATCAATAGCGGGTTAGGCAATGAGCAGTTCTTC
once	.	TRBJ2-1	TRBV4-1	CASSQVTAGSYNEQFF	TGCGCCAGCAGCCAAGTGACTGCGGGATCCTACAATGAGCAGTTCTTC
.	.	TRBJ1-1	TRBV7-9	CASSLGTATGEAFF	TGTGCCAGCAGCTTAGGGACAGCCACCGGTGAAGCTTTCTTT
.	.	TRBJ2-1	TRBV2	CASRRDIRTYNEQFF	TGTGCCAGCAGACGGGACATCAGGACCTACAATGAGCAGTTCTTC
.	TRBD1	TRBJ1-1	TRBV25-1	CASRVPTGTGEAFF	TGTGCCAGCAGGGTACCCACCGGGACAGGGGAAGCTTTCTTT